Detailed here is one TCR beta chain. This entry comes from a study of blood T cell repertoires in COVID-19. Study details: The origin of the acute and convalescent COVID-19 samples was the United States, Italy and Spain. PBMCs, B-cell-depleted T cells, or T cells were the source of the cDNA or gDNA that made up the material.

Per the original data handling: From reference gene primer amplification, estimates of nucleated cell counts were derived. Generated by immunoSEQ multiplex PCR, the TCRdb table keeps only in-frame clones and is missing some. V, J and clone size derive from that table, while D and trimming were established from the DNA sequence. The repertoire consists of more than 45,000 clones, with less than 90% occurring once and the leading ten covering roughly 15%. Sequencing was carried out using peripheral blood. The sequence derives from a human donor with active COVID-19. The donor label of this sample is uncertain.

The CDR3 region has the DNA TGTGCCAGCAGTTACGCTAGCGGGCTAACGGGCGAGCAGTACTTC. Amino acids: CASSYASGLTGEQYF. The rearrangement uses TRBV6-5 and TRBJ2-7, with TRBD2 matching over 8 bases. Germline loops: CDR1 MNHEY, CDR2 SVGAGI. The CDR3 is 15 residues long. V shed 2 bases and J 6 bases; nucleotides not matched to a gene: 9.